These 2 T cell receptor beta chains came from one sample sequenced in a study of cytomegalovirus exposure and HLA in healthy donors. The data were produced by immunoSEQ multiplex PCR, yet TCRdb's version contains in-frame clones alone and is incomplete. The sample lists roughly 250,000 clones, around 90% seen once, with 0.37% in the top ten. The source material was PBMCs. Source of these receptors: a woman aged 18-30 years in good health and CMV-seronegative.

The chain joins TRBV28 to TRBJ1-5; 9 bases map to TRBD1. Germline values: CDR1 MDHEN, CDR2 SYDVKM. The V and J ends lost 4 bases and 6 bases, in that order; junction bases with no gene match: 10. The CDR3 extends over 16 amino acids. CDR3 DNA: TGTGCCAGCAGTTCCGAGGGGACAGGGTTTTTTCAGCCCCAGCATTTT. Translation: CASSSEGTGFFQPQHF.

The chain has TRBV9 and TRBJ2-6; TRBD1 aligns across 7 bases. This CDR3 is built from 16 residues. Germline V CDR1 and CDR2: SGDLS, YYNGEE. Losses at the gene ends were 2 bases for V and 0 bases for J; bases not matched to a gene: 2. The CDR3 region is CASSVTGSSGANVLTF. DNA for the CDR3: TGTGCCAGCAGCGTGACAGGGAGCTCTGGGGCCAACGTCCTGACTTTC.